A single sample gave rise to the 20 T cell receptor beta chains below, sequenced in a study of blood T cells in healthy people across ages. Then a second PCR, running about 7 to 11 cycles, was carried out with a sample-barcoded 5' primer and a J-beta primer mix. TCRdb reprocessed the 5' RACE reads with MiXCR, giving one entry per CDR3 protein. The table includes about 800,000 distinct CDR3 sequences, around 25% detected once. These same data were also listed under a study on T cells of mothers and their children.

Sample: blood. The source of these receptors is a boy aged 5-17 years in good health.

This clonotype was seen ten or more times. The chain has TRBV28 and TRBJ2-1; 14 bases map to TRBD2. Trimming took 4 bases from V and 10 from J; bases not matched to a gene: 9. The CDR3 is 16 residues long. Germline CDR1 MDHEN, CDR2 SYDVKM. The CDR3 here is CASSSPGTSGSHEQFF. In DNA, the CDR3 is TGTGCCAGCAGTTCCCCCGGGACTAGCGGGAGTCACGAGCAGTTCTTC.

This clonotype was detected only a few times. This chain uses TRBV4-3 with TRBJ2-1; no reliable D call. The DNA end favors TRBJ2-7, so the J call may be wrong. Germline values: CDR1 LGHNA, CDR2 YSLEER. CDR3 length: 14 residues. The CDR3 DNA is TGCGCCAGCAGCCAAGCTATAGGTTACTACGAGCAGTACTTC. Its translation: CASSQAIGYYEQYF.

This clonotype was detected only a few times. The V gene is TRBV20-1, the J gene TRBJ2-5, with TRBD1 matching 8 bases. Germline values: CDR1 DFQATT, CDR2 SNEGSKA (reference sequence). V was clipped by 4 bases and J by 4 bases; unmatched bases: 5. This CDR3 spans 13 amino acids. The CDR3 sequence: CSATPDRGETQYF. The CDR3 DNA sequence: TGCAGTGCTACACCCGACAGGGGAGAGACCCAGTACTTC.

This clonotype was found a few times. V and J are TRBV18 and TRBJ1-2, with D perhaps matching TRBD1 (6 bases). The V gene's germline CDR1 is KGHSH and CDR2 LQKENI. Trimming shortened V by 4 bases and J by 6 bases, and 12 bases separated the two germline ends. The CDR3 loop spans 13 amino acids. The chain's CDR3 is CASSRGGGNGYTF. The CDR3 DNA follows: TGTGCCAGCTCACGAGGGGGTGGCAATGGCTACACCTTC.

The chain combines TRBV7-2 with TRBJ2-3, with TRBD2 identical over 8 bases. Per the germline V gene, CDR1 is SGHTA and CDR2 is FQGNSA. The length of the CDR3 is 13 residues. Trimming removed 5 bases from V and 10 bases from J; junction bases left unmatched: 8. The CDR3 here is CASSPEAGAAQYF. For the CDR3, the DNA is TGTGCCAGCAGCCCAGAAGCGGGAGCGGCGCAGTATTTT.

This clonotype appeared a few times. One junction end disagrees with the germline gene, perhaps due to a read error. The genes are TRBV7-9 and TRBJ2-5, with TRBD1 matching over 9 bases. The CDR3 runs 14 residues. Germline-derived CDR1 and CDR2 are SEHNR and FQNEAQ (reference sequence). The CDR3, as DNA: TGTGCCAGCAGTCGGACAGGGGTTGAGGAGACCCAGCACTTC. It yields the protein CASSRTGVEETQHF.

The V gene is TRBV6-5, the J gene TRBJ2-3; no definite D call. V shed 8 bases and J shed 0 bases, with 15 bases lying between them. The CDR3 has 15 amino acids. Germline V lookup: CDR1 MNHEY, CDR2 SVGAGI. As DNA, the CDR3 is TGTGCCAGCTCCAAGGACGGAGCTAGCACAGATACGCAGTATTTT. The encoded protein is CASSKDGASTDTQYF.

This clonotype was seen a few times. The V call is TRBV20-1, the J call TRBJ2-5; 7 nucleotides align to TRBD1. The J call may be wrong; the DNA end is better matched by TRBJ2-1. The CDR3 sequence is 12 residues long. Germline CDR1 DFQATT, CDR2 SNEGSKA (reference sequence). DNA of the CDR3: TGCAGTGCTACGGACAGGATCTATGAGCAGTTCTTC. This sequence encodes CSATDRIYEQFF.

This clonotype was seen only a few times. The rearrangement joins TRBV2 to TRBJ2-3; D unresolved. The V end was cut by 6 bases, the J end by 0 bases, with 13 bases between. Germline V gene data show CDR1 as SNHLY and CDR2 as FYNNEI. The CDR3 totals 15 residues. The CDR3 region is CASRSGHTSTDTQYF. CDR3 in DNA: TGTGCCAGCAGATCGGGCCACACCAGCACAGATACGCAGTATTTT.

This clonotype came up a few times. The CDR3 DNA sequence: TGTGCCAGCAGTTTATCGGGACAACTTTATAGCAATCAGCCCCAGCATTTT. It yields the protein CASSLSGQLYSNQPQHF. The chain is built from TRBV28 and TRBJ1-5, with a possible D match to TRBD1 (6 bases). Trimming took 1 base from V and 0 from J, leaving 13 bases between them. Germline CDR1 MDHEN, CDR2 SYDVKM. The CDR3 has 17 amino acids.

The chain links TRBV9 to TRBJ2-1, with D hard to call. V was shortened by 5 bases and J by 1 base, with 10 bases between the two germline ends. Per the germline V gene, CDR1 is SGDLS and CDR2 is YYNGEE. This CDR3 has 14 amino acids. CDR3 sequence reads: CASSLGMSYNEQFF. The CDR3 DNA sequence: TGTGCCAGCAGTTTGGGGATGTCCTACAATGAGCAGTTCTTC. The full variable domain, with the rest looked up from reference TRBV9 and TRBJ2-1, is DSGVTQTPKHLITATGQRVTLRCSPRSGDLSVYWYQQSLDQGLQFLIQYYNGEERAKGNILERFSAQQFPDLHSELNLSSLELGDSALYFCASSLGMSYNEQFFGPGTRLTVL.

This sequence joins TRBV20-1 and TRBJ2-1, with no clear D. V was pared by 0 bases and J by 5 bases, with 11 bases between. The CDR3 length is 14 residues. Germline V CDR1 and CDR2: DFQATT, SNEGSKA (reference sequence). CDR3 nucleotide sequence: TGCAGTGCTAGAGATCTTTTCAACAACAATGAGCAGTTCTTC. Protein sequence: CSARDLFNNNEQFF.

This chain joins TRBV12-3 or TRBV12-4 and TRBJ2-1, with D hard to call. The V end lost 6 bases, the J end lost 8 bases, and 8 bases lay between the germline ends. There are 11 residues in the CDR3. The CDR3 DNA reads TGTGCCAGCAGCGGAAGGGATGAGCAGTTCTTC. Its protein product is CASSGRDEQFF.

The chain joins TRBV9 to TRBJ1-3; a possible D gene is TRBD1 (6 bases). CDR3 length: 14 residues. Germline assignment: CDR1 SGDLS and CDR2 YYNGEE. V was shortened by 0 bases and J by 4 bases, with 8 bases between the two germline ends. CDR3 in amino acids: CASSVEGQGNTIYF. DNA for the CDR3: TGTGCCAGCAGCGTAGAGGGACAAGGAAACACCATATATTTT.

V is TRBV4-3 and J is TRBJ2-1; the D gene is possibly TRBD2 (5 bases). Germline V CDR1 and CDR2: LGHNA, YSLEER. This CDR3 is 14 amino acids long. V was trimmed by 1 base and J by 4 bases, leaving 8 bases between them. CDR3 sequence: CASSQALVYNEQFF. CDR3 in DNA: TGCGCCAGCAGCCAAGCACTAGTTTACAATGAGCAGTTCTTC.

There are a few counts of this clonotype. The CDR3 sequence is CASSLTLSSYEQYF. As DNA, the CDR3 is TGTGCCAGCAGTTTAACACTATCATCCTACGAGCAGTACTTC. This chain connects TRBV27 to TRBJ2-7; unclear D gene. This CDR3 region has 14 residues. Per the germline V gene, CDR1 is MNHEY and CDR2 is SMNVEV (reference sequence). V lost 2 bases to trimming and J lost 1 base, with 9 bases between them.

This sequence joins TRBV6-2 or TRBV6-3 and TRBJ2-3, with D possibly being TRBD1 (5 bases). Germline assignment: CDR1 MNHEY and CDR2 SVGEGT. CDR3 length: 15 residues. Trimming took 5 bases from V and 3 from J, leaving 15 bases between them. In DNA, the CDR3 is TGTGCCAGCAGTCGGCCCAGGGATAGAACAGATACGCAGTATTTT. This sequence encodes CASSRPRDRTDTQYF.

The CDR3: CASSRLRGNTEAFF. For the CDR3, the DNA is TGTGCCAGCAGTAGATTAAGAGGGAACACTGAAGCTTTCTTT. The rearrangement links TRBV6-5 to TRBJ1-1; D unresolved. Trimming removed 5 bases at V and 1 base at J, with 11 bases between. This CDR3 has 14 amino acids. The germline gives CDR1 MNHEY, CDR2 SVGAGI.

The chain uses TRBV9 and TRBJ2-3, with TRBD2 identical over 14 bases. Unmatched junction bases numbered 8, after V lost 3 bases and J lost 5 bases. The V gene's germline CDR1 is SGDLS and CDR2 YYNGEE. This CDR3 contains 17 residues. CDR3 amino acids: CASSARLAGGRGDTQYF. The CDR3 DNA sequence: TGTGCCAGCAGCGCCCGACTAGCGGGGGGGCGGGGAGATACGCAGTATTTT.

The chain carries TRBV7-2 and TRBJ1-2; 9 bases line up with TRBD1. The CDR3 runs 15 residues. Germline trimming cut 1 base from V and 6 bases from J; bases unmatched to any gene: 6. The germline V gene encodes CDR1 SGHTA and CDR2 FQGNSA. CDR3 in amino acids: CASSLEGQGSNGYTF. The CDR3 DNA is TGTGCCAGCAGCTTAGAGGGACAGGGATCGAATGGCTACACCTTC. The full variable domain, completed using reference TRBV7-2 and TRBJ1-2, is GAGVSQSPSNKVTEKGKDVELRCDPISGHTALYWYRQSLGQGLEFLIYFQGNSAPDKSGLPSDRFSAERTGGSVSTLTIQRTQQEDSAVYLCASSLEGQGSNGYTFGSGTRLTVV.